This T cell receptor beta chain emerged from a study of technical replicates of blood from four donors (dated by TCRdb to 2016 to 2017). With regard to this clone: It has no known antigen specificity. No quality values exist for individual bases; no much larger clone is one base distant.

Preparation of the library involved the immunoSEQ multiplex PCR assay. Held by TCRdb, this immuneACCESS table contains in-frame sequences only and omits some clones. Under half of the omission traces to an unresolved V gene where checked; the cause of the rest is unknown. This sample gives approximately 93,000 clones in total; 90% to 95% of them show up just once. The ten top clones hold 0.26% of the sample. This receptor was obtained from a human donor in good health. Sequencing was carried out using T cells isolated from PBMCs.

The CDR3 reads as follows: CASSIRGRRNTEAFF. The DNA sequence is given as TGTGCCAGTAGTATAAGGGGGCGAAGGAACACTGAAGCTTTCTTT. The chain employs TRBV19 and TRBJ1-1; a stretch of 7 junction bases matches TRBD1. The germline V gene encodes CDR1 LNHDA and CDR2 SQIVND (reference sequence). V is trimmed back by 2 bases and J by 1 base, and the junction contains 4 bases that no gene match accounts for. The CDR3 numbers 15 residues from cysteine through phenylalanine. CDR3 DNA is the only sequence kept; it has 45 bases, read in frame from the first base. The reference TRBV19 and TRBJ1-1 proteins fill in what lies around the CDR3, so the full variable domain reads DGGITQSPKYLFRKEGQNVTLSCEQNLNHDAMYWYRQDPGQGLRLIYYSQIVNDFQKGDIAEGYSVSREKKESFPLTVTSAQKNPTAFYLCASSIRGRRNTEAFFGQGTRLTVV.